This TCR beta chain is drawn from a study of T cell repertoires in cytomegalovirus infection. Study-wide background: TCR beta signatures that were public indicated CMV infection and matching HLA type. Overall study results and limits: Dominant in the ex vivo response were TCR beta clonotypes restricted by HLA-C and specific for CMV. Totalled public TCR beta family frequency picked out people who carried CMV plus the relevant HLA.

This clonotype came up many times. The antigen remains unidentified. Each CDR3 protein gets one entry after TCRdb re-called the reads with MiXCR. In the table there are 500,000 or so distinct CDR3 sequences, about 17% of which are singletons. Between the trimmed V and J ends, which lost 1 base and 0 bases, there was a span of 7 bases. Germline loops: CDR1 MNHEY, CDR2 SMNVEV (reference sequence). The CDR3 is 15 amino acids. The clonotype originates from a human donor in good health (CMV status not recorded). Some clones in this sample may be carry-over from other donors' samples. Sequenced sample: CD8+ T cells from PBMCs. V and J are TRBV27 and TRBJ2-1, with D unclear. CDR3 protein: CASSLFTSSYNEQFF. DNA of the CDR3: TGTGCCAGCAGTTTATTCACCAGCTCCTACAATGAGCAGTTCTTC.